This paragraph reports one T cell receptor (beta chain). Documented treatment: approximately 18 received Ad26.COV2.S at low or high dose, single or two shots; several received placebo; per-sample allocation not given. Sampling occurred on day 63 after the first vaccine or placebo injection. The sample came from a Boston adult aged 18-55 years. Libraries were prepared by immunoSEQ multiplex PCR; TCRdb keeps only in-frame clonotypes and omits some of them. Of 410,000 or so clones listed, approximately 90% are singletons. This CDR3 has 14 amino acids. V was pared by 0 bases and J by 3 bases, with 9 bases between. Germline V gene lookup returns CDR1 MGHRA and CDR2 YSYEKL. The data derive from a study of Ad26.COV2.S vaccination and SARS-CoV-2 variants. Looking at the study overall: Donor had been placed in the Ad26.COV2.S arm of the COV1001 trial. The study gave Ad26.COV2.S intramuscularly, once or twice 56 days apart.

Sequences were derived from peripheral blood, sampled in a trial of Ad26.COV2.S vaccine versus placebo. This chain joins TRBV4-1 and TRBJ2-7, with D possibly matching TRBD2 (5 bases). The TCR originated in a person between 18 and 65 years old who received the Ad26.COV2.S COVID-19 vaccine or a placebo. CDR3 sequence (DNA): TGCGCCAGCAGCCAAGACTTTGGGAGCTACGAGCAGTACTTC. Translating it yields CASSQDFGSYEQYF.